This is a list of T cell receptor beta chains from one sample in a study of T cell changes during pregnancy in multiple sclerosis. Data came from immunoSEQ multiplex PCR; TCRdb stores just in-frame clones and leaves some out. Of about 73,000 clones in the sample, roughly 90% were seen once. The material sequenced was peripheral blood, taken after pregnancy. These receptors all come from a female donor in good health, enrolled as a control in a pregnancy study. Each CDR3 is given with its conserved first and last residue. D genes are given only for firm matches. Size tells how often a clone was seen (once, few, many) or the class of an expanded clone, and some rows leave it out.

J,size,D,V,CDR3,DNA
TRBJ2-3,-,TRBD2,TRBV30,CAWSAGTNGASTDTQYF,TGTGCCTGGAGTGCCGGGACTAACGGGGCTAGCACAGATACGCAGTATTTT
TRBJ2-5,-,-,TRBV5-6,CASSPGGETQYF,TGTGCCAGCAGCCCCGGGGGAGAGACCCAGTACTTC
TRBJ2-1,once,TRBD1,TRBV5-1,CASSLRTGGYEQFF,TGCGCCAGCAGCTTGCGGACAGGGGGGTATGAGCAGTTCTTC
TRBJ1-1,-,-,TRBV30,CAWSVSSTEAFF,TGTGCCTGGAGCGTTTCGAGCACTGAAGCTTTCTTT
TRBJ2-3,few,TRBD2,TRBV27,CASSFGSGGVSDTQYF,TGTGCCAGCAGTTTTGGAAGCGGGGGAGTATCAGATACGCAGTATTTT
TRBJ1-3,once,-,TRBV2,CASSVQGPRNTIYF,TGTGCCAGCAGTGTCCAGGGCCCCAGGAACACCATATATTTT
TRBJ2-3,-,TRBD2,TRBV10-3,CAISESGTTSTDTQYF,TGTGCCATCAGTGAGTCGGGGACTACGAGCACAGATACGCAGTATTTT
TRBJ1-2,-,-,TRBV11-3,CASSLVSDSRTGYTF,TGTGCCAGCAGCTTAGTCTCTGACAGTCGAACGGGCTACACCTTC
TRBJ2-7,-,TRBD1,TRBV2,CASSDPRDRVYEQYF,TGTGCCAGCAGTGACCCCCGGGACAGGGTCTACGAGCAGTACTTC
TRBJ2-3,-,TRBD2,TRBV7-2,CASFLGGSSTDTQYF,TGTGCCAGCTTCCTGGGGGGGTCTAGCACAGATACGCAGTATTTT
TRBJ1-5,once,TRBD1,TRBV2,CASSGQGGQPQHF,TGTGCCAGCAGTGGACAGGGTGGACAGCCCCAGCATTTT
TRBJ1-1,-,-,TRBV7-9,CASSLRVTEAFF,TGTGCCAGCAGCTTACGGGTGACTGAAGCTTTCTTT
TRBJ2-2,-,TRBD2,TRBV14,CASSPSGRGLSGELFF,TGTGCCAGCAGCCCCAGCGGGAGAGGTTTATCCGGGGAGCTGTTTTTT
TRBJ1-1,-,-,TRBV18,CASSPPRTARNTEAFF,TGTGCCAGCTCACCCCCCAGGACAGCTCGGAACACTGAAGCTTTCTTT
TRBJ1-1,-,-,TRBV14,CASSQVPRMNTEAFF,TGTGCCAGCAGCCAAGTCCCCAGAATGAACACTGAAGCTTTCTTT
TRBJ2-7,-,TRBD2,TRBV5-4,CASSSRGSSYEQYF,TGTGCCAGCAGCAGCCGCGGGAGCTCCTACGAGCAGTACTTC
TRBJ1-6,few,TRBD1,TRBV6-5,CASGQGGYNSPLHF,TGTGCCAGCGGCCAGGGGGGCTATAATTCACCCCTCCACTTT
TRBJ1-1,-,-,TRBV7-2,CASSWARGNTEAFF,TGTGCCAGCAGCTGGGCGCGGGGGAACACTGAAGCTTTCTTT
TRBJ1-5,-,-,TRBV2,CASRRNSNQPQHF,TGTGCCAGCAGGAGGAATAGCAATCAGCCCCAGCATTTT